Listed below are T cell receptor beta chains from one sample, sequenced in a study of T cell repertoires in cytomegalovirus infection. These receptors have no identified antigens. TCRdb re-derived calls from the reads in MiXCR, one entry per CDR3 protein. The sample records about 830,000 distinct CDR3 sequences, about 30% being singletons. The sequences come from cultured CD8+ T cells from PBMCs, collected from culture after CMV antigen stimulation. The receptors come from a human donor in good health (CMV status not recorded). Some clones in this sample may be carry-over from other donors' samples. CDR3s include the opening cysteine and the closing phenylalanine or tryptophan. Each record gives: J gene, V gene, clone size, D gene, CDR3 DNA, CDR3 protein. D genes are given only for firm matches. The size field is filled for only some rows; it gives once, few, many or a size class.

>TRBJ1-2|TRBV9|.|.
TGTGCCAACACCTATATAAGAACCTATGGCTACACCTTC
CANTYIRTYGYTF
>TRBJ2-5|TRBV27|few|TRBD2
TGTGCCAGCCCCCGTGGACTAGCGGGGACGGGGGTGAGACGTGGGCAAGAGACCCAGTACTTC
CASPRGLAGTGVRRGQETQYF
>TRBJ2-1|TRBV9|once|TRBD2
TGTGCCAGCAGCGTAGCAGCGGGGGGAGGTGAGCAGTTCTTC
CASSVAAGGGEQFF
>TRBJ1-1|TRBV12-3/TRBV12-4|few|.
TGTGCCAGCAGTTTGTCAGGGCCGAGCACTGAAGCTTTCTTT
CASSLSGPSTEAFF
>TRBJ2-1|TRBV4-1|.|.
TGCGCCAGCAGCCAAGCCCCGGAAGGAGGATACAATGAGCAGTTCTTC
CASSQAPEGGYNEQFF
>TRBJ2-5|TRBV11-2|few|TRBD1
TGTGCCAGCAGTCCAGAGGGGGCATGGCGGGCCCAAGAGACCCAGTACTTC
CASSPEGAWRAQETQYF
>TRBJ2-1|TRBV11-1|.|TRBD2
TGTGCCAGCAGCTTAACTAGCGGGGGTAGGAATGAGCAGTTCTTC
CASSLTSGGRNEQFF
>TRBJ2-1|TRBV19|.|.
TGTGCCACCACGGGGACCACCTACAATGAGCAGTTCTTC
CATTGTTYNEQFF
>TRBJ1-6|TRBV6-5|.|TRBD1
TGTGCCAGCAGTTACTCGACAGGGGGCTGGAATTCACCCCTCCACTTT
CASSYSTGGWNSPLHF
>TRBJ2-5|TRBV6-5|.|.
TGTGCCAGCAGTATATATAATCCTAGAGAGACCCAGTACTTC
CASSIYNPRETQYF
>TRBJ2-2|TRBV27|.|.
TGTGCCAGCAGTCCAGGGTTTCCCGGGGAGCTGTTTTTT
CASSPGFPGELFF
>TRBJ2-1|TRBV24-1|.|TRBD1
TGTGCCACCAGTGATCCAGGGGGCGAAAGTAATGAGCAGTTCTTC
CATSDPGGESNEQFF
>TRBJ1-5|TRBV12-3/TRBV12-4|few|.
TGTGCCAGCAGTTTACCCCAACAGCCCCAGCATTTT
CASSLPQQPQHF
>TRBJ2-6|TRBV19|.|TRBD1
TGTGCCAGTCACCGGGACAGGGGGCTCTCTGGGGCCAACGTCCTGACTTTC
CASHRDRGLSGANVLTF
>TRBJ1-2|TRBV5-6|few|.
TGTGCCAGCAGCTTGGAACAGGCACCTAACTATGGCTACACCTTC
CASSLEQAPNYGYTF
>TRBJ1-1|TRBV4-1|few|.
TGCGCCAGCAGCCTTCCGAAGGCCGGGATGAACACTGAAGCTTTCTTT
CASSLPKAGMNTEAFF
>TRBJ2-5|TRBV12-3/TRBV12-4|few|TRBD1
TGTGCCAGCATCATGCCGGAGACAGGGGAAGAGACCCAGTACTTC
CASIMPETGEETQYF
>TRBJ2-3|TRBV7-2|many|.
TGTGCCAGCAGTCTAAGACTAGAGGTAGATACGCAGTATTTT
CASSLRLEVDTQYF
>TRBJ2-5|TRBV29-1|.|.
TGCAGCGTTGAAGATATATGGAGTCTAAGGACCCAGTACTTC
CSVEDIWSLRTQYF
>TRBJ2-1|TRBV7-8|many|TRBD2
TGTGCCAGCAGCTTTGGACTAGCGCATGAGCAGTTCTTC
CASSFGLAHEQFF
>TRBJ1-3|TRBV16|once|.
TGTGCCAGCAGCCAATCTGGGGCCGGCCTCTTTGGAAACACCATATATTTT
CASSQSGAGLFGNTIYF
>TRBJ2-7|TRBV4-1|.|.
TGCGCCAGCAGCCAAGAAATCGGACAGCCCTACGAGCAGTACTTC
CASSQEIGQPYEQYF
>TRBJ1-1|TRBV14|.|.
TGTGCCAGCAGCCTCCCGGACGGAGGACCTGAAGCTTTCTTT
CASSLPDGGPEAFF
>TRBJ1-2|TRBV3-1|few|.
TGTGCCAGCAGCCCGCCTCCACGGCCCGTACTGAGTGAAGGCTACACCTTC
CASSPPPRPVLSEGYTF
>TRBJ1-4|TRBV7-6|once|TRBD1
TGTGTCAGCAGCTCCTACAGGGGGGAACTGTTTTTT
CVSSSYRGELFF
>TRBJ2-7|TRBV7-9|few|TRBD2
TGTGCCAGCAGCCCCCGACTAGCGGGGGCCGCCTACGAGCAGTACTTC
CASSPRLAGAAYEQYF
>TRBJ1-1|TRBV6-1|.|.
TGTGCCAGCAGTGAGGGGGGGTTGTGGACTGAAGCTTTCTTT
CASSEGGLWTEAFF
>TRBJ2-7|TRBV6-2/TRBV6-3|few|.
TGTGCCAGCAGTTACGGGGCTGGGGTTCAGGACTACGAGCAGTACTTC
CASSYGAGVQDYEQYF
>TRBJ1-1|TRBV2|many|TRBD1
TGTGCCAGCAGTTGGACAGGCGAAATGAACACTGAAGCTTTCTTT
CASSWTGEMNTEAFF
>TRBJ1-5|TRBV19|.|.
TGTGCCAGTAGTAGTTGGCCGAGCAATCAGCCCCAGCGTTTT
CASSSWPSNQPQRF
>TRBJ2-7|TRBV7-2|many|TRBD1
TGTGCCAGCAGCTTATTAGGGGGCACCCAAGTGGTTTACGAGCAGTACTTC
CASSLLGGTQVVYEQYF
>TRBJ1-1|TRBV19|.|TRBD1
TGTGCCACCCCGGGACAGGAAAACACTGAAGCTTTCTTT
CATPGQENTEAFF
>TRBJ2-5|TRBV10-3|.|TRBD1
TGTGCCATCAGTGTCAGGGGGTTCCAAGAGACCCAGTACTTC
CAISVRGFQETQYF
>TRBJ1-1|TRBV4-1|.|TRBD1
TGCGCCAGCAGCCTGACAGGGGCGTTGTACACTGAAGCTTTCTTT
CASSLTGALYTEAFF
>TRBJ2-2|TRBV11-2|.|.
TGTGCCAGCAGCCAGGAGGGGCAGGACACCGGGGAGCTGTTTTTT
CASSQEGQDTGELFF
>TRBJ1-1|TRBV12-3/TRBV12-4|few|.
TGTGCCAGCAACCCGGAGGAAAGGACTTACACTGAAGCTTTCTTT
CASNPEERTYTEAFF
>TRBJ2-5|TRBV7-6|.|TRBD1
TGTGCCAGCAGCTTAGGGAGACAGGGGGCATCGGAGACCCAGTACTTC
CASSLGRQGASETQYF
>TRBJ2-1|TRBV7-3|many|TRBD2
TGTGCCAGCAGCCCCAGCGGGGGCGGCAACAATGAGCAGTTCTTC
CASSPSGGGNNEQFF
>TRBJ1-2|TRBV12-3/TRBV12-4|.|TRBD1
TGTGCCAGCACCCCCTCAGTGACAGGGGGCGGCTACACCTTC
CASTPSVTGGGYTF
>TRBJ2-1|TRBV19|few|.
TGTGCCAGTAGTATACGAGCACGCGATGAGCAGTTCTTC
CASSIRARDEQFF
>TRBJ1-1|TRBV6-1|.|.
.
CASSTSVRGMNTEAFF
>TRBJ1-5|TRBV28|.|.
TGTGCCAGCACCTCTCCGAAGGGAACTAGCAATCAGCCCCAGCATTTT
CASTSPKGTSNQPQHF
>TRBJ1-2|TRBV4-2|.|TRBD1
TGTGCCAGCAGCCAAGACAGGGGGTCCTATGGCTACACCTTC
CASSQDRGSYGYTF
>TRBJ2-1|TRBV7-2|few|.
TGTGCCAGCAGCAGCGACAGCCTCCTTTCCTACAATGAGCAGTTCTTC
CASSSDSLLSYNEQFF
>TRBJ2-3|TRBV20-1|.|.
TGCAGTGCTAGAGAGGCTTTTGAGGCACGGGGTACAGATACGCAGTATTTT
CSAREAFEARGTDTQYF
>TRBJ2-1|TRBV6-2/TRBV6-3|few|TRBD1
TGTGCCAGCAATCGTGGGGACAGGGGGCATGCTGAGCAGTTCTTC
CASNRGDRGHAEQFF
>TRBJ2-1|TRBV6-1|many|TRBD1
TGTGCCAGCAGTCTCACTCCAAACGTGGACAGGGAGGAAAACAATGAGCAGTTCTTC
CASSLTPNVDREENNEQFF
>TRBJ1-6|TRBV6-1|.|.
TGTGCCAGCATCTCCCGGGCAGGCCTCCTGGCATCCTATAATTCACCCCTCCACTTT
CASISRAGLLASYNSPLHF
>TRBJ2-1|TRBV10-3|few|.
TGTGCCATCAGCGACCCCACCTGGACGAACTCCTACAATGAGCAGTTCTTC
CAISDPTWTNSYNEQFF
>TRBJ2-1|TRBV6-1|.|.
TGTGCCAGCCAGGTTTATTTAAGCGCCTCCTACAATGAGCAGTTCTTC
CASQVYLSASYNEQFF
>TRBJ2-1|TRBV14|many|TRBD1
TGTGCCAGCAGTCAGCCGGGACAGGGAACCTACAATGAGCAGTTCTTC
CASSQPGQGTYNEQFF